These 31 T cell receptor beta chains originate from one sample sequenced in a study of cytomegalovirus exposure and HLA in healthy donors. The PCR had 60 Vbeta and 13 Jbeta primers. TCRdb's copy holds only in-frame clones and misses some; the assay was immunoSEQ multiplex PCR. The data hold more than 40,000 clones, with around 53% observed a single time. The source material was PBMCs. The source is a man in his sixties in good health and CMV-seronegative.

This clone has more than one count but fewer than ten. The chain couples TRBV10-3 to TRBJ1-4; maybe TRBD1 (6 bases). V lost 0 bases and J 8 bases, leaving 13 bases between the germline ends. This CDR3 has 15 residues. CDR1 ENHRY and CDR2 SYGVKD come from the germline V gene. This CDR3 is CAISESRGGKEKLFF. Written as DNA, the CDR3 is TGTGCCATCAGTGAGTCGAGAGGGGGTAAGGAAAAACTGTTTTTT.

This sequence joins TRBV28 and TRBJ1-2; TRBD1 matches at 7 bases. V shed 1 base, J shed 8 bases, and the junction held 4 bases outside the gene matches. The CDR3 runs to 13 residues. CDR1 and CDR2 from the germline V gene are MDHEN and SYDVKM. The DNA of the CDR3 is TGTGCCAGCAGTTTATATCAGGGGGACGGCTACACCTTC. Translating gives CASSLYQGDGYTF.

The chain carries TRBV5-1 and TRBJ1-3; 9 bases are shared with TRBD1. The germline gives CDR1 SGHRS, CDR2 YFSETQ. The ends lost 0 bases at V and 5 bases at J; junction bases unmatched: 6. There are 16 residues in the CDR3. The CDR3 here is CASSLEGTGSRNTIYF. The DNA of the CDR3 is TGCGCCAGCAGCTTGGAGGGGACAGGGAGCCGAAACACCATATATTTT.

The rearrangement joins TRBV9 to TRBJ2-7, with TRBD2 matching 12 bases. J was trimmed by 5 bases and V by 4 bases; bases with no gene match: 7. Germline CDR1 reads SGDLS; CDR2 reads YYNGEE. The CDR3 has 15 amino acids. The CDR3 DNA is TGTGCCAGCAGCCCACGACTAGCGGGAGAACACGAGCAGTACTTC. Translated, it gives CASSPRLAGEHEQYF.

This clone has more than one count but fewer than ten. V gene TRBV5-1 combines with J gene TRBJ1-1, with D maybe TRBD1 (6 bases). Trimming cost V 5 bases and J 1 base, with 18 bases left between them. From germline, CDR1 is SGHRS and CDR2 YFSETQ. The CDR3 is made up of 16 amino acids. CDR3 residues: CASSLRQAVGNTEAFF. The CDR3 DNA is TGCGCCAGCAGTTTGAGACAGGCGGTGGGGAACACTGAAGCTTTCTTT.

The DNA for the CDR3 is TGTGCCAGCAGCCCGCGGGACAGATACTACGAGCAGTACTTC. Translating it yields CASSPRDRYYEQYF. The chain is built from TRBV11-1 and TRBJ2-7; weak D call: TRBD1 (7 bases). V was shortened by 5 bases and J by 3 bases, with 14 bases between the two germline ends. The germline CDR1 and CDR2 sequences are SGHAT and FQDESV (reference sequence). The CDR3 spans 14 residues.

The chain joins TRBV25-1 to TRBJ2-7; 9 bases map to TRBD1. The V gene end was trimmed by 6 bases and the J gene end by 7 bases; junction bases not matched to a gene: 7. Germline V lookup: CDR1 MGHDK, CDR2 SYGVNS. The CDR3 is made up of 13 amino acids. The CDR3 loop is CASSKTGQGEQYF. CDR3 DNA: TGTGCCAGCAGCAAGACAGGACAGGGGGAGCAGTACTTC.

The chain combines TRBV29-1 with TRBJ2-3; TRBD2 matches at 10 bases. This CDR3 spans 15 amino acids. Germline V gene lookup returns CDR1 SQVTM and CDR2 ANQGSEA. V was clipped by 5 bases and J by 4 bases; unmatched bases: 9. Here the CDR3 DNA reads TGCAGCGTTTCCCCTAGCGGGAGTCTGGCAGATACGCAGTATTTT. Amino acids: CSVSPSGSLADTQYF.

The genes are TRBV14 and TRBJ1-1, with 7 bases matching TRBD1. V lost 1 base and J lost 11; bases outside the gene matches: 10. This CDR3 is built from 14 residues. Germline CDR1 SGHDN, CDR2 FVKESK. In DNA, the CDR3 is TGTGCCAGCAGCCAAGCCTACCTTGACAGGGCGGCTTTCTTT. Translated, it gives CASSQAYLDRAAFF.

This clone appeared a few times. This rearrangement joins TRBV4-1 to TRBJ1-2; D may be TRBD1 (5 bases). The CDR3 totals 15 residues. V was cut by 1 base and J by 3 bases, with 12 bases left in between. The germline V gene has CDR1 MGHRA and CDR2 YSYEKL. CDR3 DNA sequence: TGCGCCAGCAGCCAAGGATTCAGGGAACACTATGGCTACACCTTC. Amino acid sequence: CASSQGFREHYGYTF.

The V gene is TRBV13, the J gene TRBJ2-3; the D is unclear. This CDR3 comprises 12 residues. V was cut by 6 bases and J by 5 bases, with 9 bases left in between. The germline gives CDR1 PRHDT, CDR2 FYEKMQ (reference sequence). CDR3 loop: CASRAGGDTQYF. As DNA, the CDR3 is TGTGCCAGCAGAGCCGGCGGAGATACGCAGTATTTT.

J is TRBJ2-7 and V is TRBV18; D might be TRBD2 (7 bases). This CDR3 is built from 15 residues. The V gene lost 3 bases and the J gene lost 6 bases, with 18 bases spanning the gap. Germline-derived CDR1 and CDR2 are KGHSH and LQKENI. The CDR3 protein is CASSPGHGGQSEQYF. CDR3 sequence (DNA): TGTGCCAGCTCACCGGGCCACGGGGGGCAATCCGAGCAGTACTTC.

V and J are TRBV7-9 and TRBJ1-1; no reliable D call. This CDR3 contains 14 residues. Trimming left V 5 bases short and J 1 base short, with 11 bases between. Germline loops: CDR1 SEHNR, CDR2 FQNEAQ (reference sequence). Here the CDR3 reads CASSPGQSNTEAFF. The CDR3 bases are TGTGCCAGCAGCCCTGGGCAGTCGAACACTGAAGCTTTCTTT.

This clone was counted only a few times. The CDR3 DNA is TGCAGCGTTGGGGGACAGAGTGAAGCTTTCTTT. Encoded protein: CSVGGQSEAFF. The rearrangement links TRBV29-1 to TRBJ1-1; 7 bases agree with TRBD1. V dropped 4 bases and J dropped 7; count of bases not matched to a gene: 3. This CDR3 has 11 residues. Germline loops: CDR1 SQVTM, CDR2 ANQGSEA.

This clone has only a few counts. The chain couples TRBV29-1 to TRBJ1-4, with D tentatively TRBD1 (5 bases). Per germline, CDR1 SQVTM and CDR2 ANQGSEA. V was trimmed by 7 bases and J by 4 bases, leaving 13 bases between them. This CDR3 is 13 amino acids long. Here the CDR3 reads CSARTGVNEKLFF. The CDR3, as DNA: TGCAGCGCGAGAACAGGAGTTAATGAAAAACTGTTTTTT.

This clone was counted a few times. The V call is TRBV5-1, the J call TRBJ2-7, with TRBD1 matching over 7 bases. Losses at the gene ends were 4 bases for V and 0 bases for J; bases not matched to a gene: 4. The germline V gene has CDR1 SGHRS and CDR2 YFSETQ. CDR3 length: 14 amino acids. CDR3 amino acids: CASSARQGSYEQYF. The CDR3 DNA reads TGCGCCAGCAGCGCCCGACAGGGCTCCTACGAGCAGTACTTC.

This rearrangement joins TRBV7-9 to TRBJ2-7; 7 bases agree with TRBD1. This CDR3 has 15 residues. The germline gives CDR1 SEHNR, CDR2 FQNEAQ (reference sequence). Losses at the gene ends were 5 bases for V and 0 bases for J; bases not matched to a gene: 7. The CDR3 sequence is CASSPGQAFSYEQYF. CDR3 sequence (DNA): TGTGCCAGCAGCCCCGGACAGGCCTTCTCCTACGAGCAGTACTTC. Using reference TRBV7-9 and TRBJ2-7 for the parts outside the CDR3, the full variable domain is DTGVSQNPRHKITKRGQNVTFRCDPISEHNRLYWYRQTLGQGPEFLTYFQNEAQLEKSRLLSDRFSAERPKGSFSTLEIQRTEQGDSAMYLCASSPGQAFSYEQYFGPGTRLTVT.

J is TRBJ2-7 and V is TRBV6-5; tentatively, D is TRBD1 (7 bases). Trimming removed 9 bases from V and 3 bases from J, with 18 bases in between. Germline values: CDR1 MNHEY, CDR2 SVGAGI. The CDR3 is 14 amino acids. The CDR3 loop reads CASQTGRNLYEQYF. The CDR3 DNA is TGTGCCAGTCAGACAGGGAGGAACCTCTACGAGCAGTACTTC.

This sequence joins TRBV2 and TRBJ1-2; D call uncertain. V lost 6 bases and J lost 7, with 24 bases in between. The CDR3 extends over 16 amino acids. CDR1 and CDR2 (germline): SNHLY, FYNNEI. The CDR3, as DNA: TGTGCCAGCAGGGCGGTTCTCCTAGCCACTGACTTTGGCTACACCTTC. Protein: CASRAVLLATDFGYTF.

This clone was counted only a few times. The chain uses TRBV4-3 and TRBJ1-1, with 7 positions matching TRBD1. Germline CDR1 and CDR2: LGHNA and YSLEER. CDR3 length: 13 residues. V lost 7 bases to trimming and J lost 3 bases; unmatched junction nucleotides: 5. In DNA, the CDR3 is TGCGCCAGCACCCTTACAGGGGACACTGAAGCTTTCTTT. Residues: CASTLTGDTEAFF.

This chain connects TRBV30 to TRBJ2-3; TRBD2 might be the D (5 bases). The CDR3 sequence is 12 residues long. Per the germline V gene, CDR1 is GTSNPN and CDR2 is SVGIG (reference sequence). V lost 5 bases, J lost 4 bases, and 10 bases lay in between. This CDR3 reads CAWEGVSDTQYF. For the CDR3, the DNA is TGTGCCTGGGAGGGAGTGTCAGATACGCAGTATTTT.

This clone came up a few times. This chain uses TRBV5-4 with TRBJ1-1; 9 bases match TRBD1. Losses at the gene ends were 9 bases for V and 4 bases for J; bases not matched to a gene: 10. Germline V gene lookup returns CDR1 SGHNT and CDR2 YYREEE (reference sequence). CDR3 size: 14 residues. The CDR3 bases are TGTGCCACCCCAATGGGACAGGGCAGCACTGAAGCTTTCTTT. Encoded protein: CATPMGQGSTEAFF.

This chain joins TRBV6-1 and TRBJ2-7; 10 nucleotides match TRBD1. Germline loops: CDR1 MNHNS, CDR2 SASEGT. This CDR3 is built from 13 residues. Germline trimming cut 8 bases from V and 3 bases from J; bases unmatched to any gene: 4. CDR3 sequence reads: CASLDRGVYEQYF. CDR3 sequence (DNA): TGTGCCAGCCTGGACAGGGGGGTCTACGAGCAGTACTTC.

This clone was recorded a few times. The chain carries TRBV19 and TRBJ2-7; 8 nucleotides match TRBD1. Germline values: CDR1 LNHDA, CDR2 SQIVND (reference sequence). The CDR3 length is 14 residues. J lost 6 bases, V lost 0 bases, and 4 bases had no gene match. The CDR3 reads CASSIEVGTGEQYF. The CDR3 bases are TGTGCCAGTAGTATAGAGGTGGGGACAGGCGAGCAGTACTTC.

This clone was seen a handful of times. This chain uses TRBV5-1 with TRBJ2-7; D may be TRBD2 (6 bases). V lost 1 base and J lost 6, with 8 bases in between. CDR3 length equals 12 residues. The germline CDR1 and CDR2 sequences are SGHRS and YFSETQ. The CDR3 loop is CASSLTSSEQYF. CDR3 nucleotides: TGCGCCAGCAGCTTGACTAGCTCCGAGCAGTACTTC.

The chain uses TRBV7-3 and TRBJ2-1, with D unclear. Germline-derived CDR1 and CDR2 are SGHTA and FQGTGA. This CDR3 comprises 15 residues. V was trimmed by 5 bases and J by 0 bases, leaving 11 bases between them. The CDR3 loop is CASSPDWSSYNEQFF. In DNA form, the CDR3 reads TGTGCCAGCAGCCCAGACTGGAGCTCCTACAATGAGCAGTTCTTC. The complete variable domain, with remaining parts taken from reference TRBV7-3 and TRBJ2-1, reads GAGVSQTPSNKVTEKGKYVELRCDPISGHTALYWYRQSLGQGPEFLIYFQGTGAADDSGLPNDRFFAVRPEGSVSTLKIQRTERGDSAVYLCASSPDWSSYNEQFFGPGTRLTVL.

The chain employs TRBV14 and TRBJ2-3, with D maybe TRBD2 (6 bases). V was trimmed by 1 base and J by 4 bases, leaving 12 bases between them. Germline loops: CDR1 SGHDN, CDR2 FVKESK. This CDR3 contains 15 residues. The CDR3 protein is CASSQVPLAPDTQYF. CDR3 sequence (DNA): TGTGCCAGCAGCCAAGTTCCGCTAGCGCCAGATACGCAGTATTTT.

V gene TRBV5-8 combines with J gene TRBJ2-7; 7 positions match TRBD1. Germline-derived CDR1 and CDR2 are SGHTS and YDEGEE. V lost 4 bases to trimming and J lost 4 bases; unmatched junction nucleotides: 2. The CDR3 has 12 amino acids. The CDR3, as DNA: TGTGCCAGCAGCCTACAGGGGTACGAGCAGTACTTC. This sequence encodes CASSLQGYEQYF.

This clone was observed a few times. V usage is TRBV29-1 and J usage is TRBJ2-3, with TRBD2 as a possible D gene (6 bases). V was pared by 2 bases and J by 0 bases, with 12 bases between. The CDR3 consists of 15 residues. Per germline, CDR1 SQVTM and CDR2 ANQGSEA. CDR3 coding DNA: TGCAGCGTTGAATTGGGAGGCGAAAGCACAGATACGCAGTATTTT. It is translated as CSVELGGESTDTQYF.

In its sample, this clone was seen a few times. The CDR3 sequence is CASSERQGARPQHF. The CDR3 DNA reads as TGTGCCAGCAGTGAGCGACAGGGGGCGAGGCCCCAGCATTTT. This chain uses TRBV2 with TRBJ1-5; 10 bases map to TRBD1. The V and J ends lost 3 bases and 9 bases, in that order; junction bases with no gene match: 5. Germline V lookup: CDR1 SNHLY, CDR2 FYNNEI. The CDR3 totals 14 residues. Variable domain in full (rest from reference TRBV2 and TRBJ1-5): EPEVTQTPSHQVTQMGQEVILRCVPISNHLYFYWYRQILGQKVEFLVSFYNNEISEKSEIFDDQFSVERPDGSNFTLKIRSTKLEDSAMYFCASSERQGARPQHFGDGTRLSIL.

This clone was counted between two and nine times. The chain uses TRBV5-1 and TRBJ2-7; possible D gene TRBD1, 5 bases. V shed 0 bases and J shed 1 base, with 11 bases lying between them. CDR3 length: 15 residues. Germline assignment: CDR1 SGHRS and CDR2 YFSETQ. CDR3 residues: CASSLATDNSYEQYF. The DNA of the CDR3 is TGCGCCAGCAGCTTGGCGACGGACAATTCCTACGAGCAGTACTTC.